Listed below are T cell receptor beta chains from one sample, sequenced in a study of T cells in Graves' hyperthyroidism and ophthalmopathy. TCRdb fed the multiplex PCR reads into MiXCR, producing one record per CDR3 protein. The table shows 300,000 to 450,000 distinct CDR3 sequences, with more than 14% occurring only once. Sequencing was carried out using blood. The origin of the receptors is a woman in her thirties with Graves' ophthalmopathy. Both conserved end residues are part of each CDR3. The D gene is left open where the match is weak. The size of a clone is reported for some rows only, either as once, few or many, or as a class for expanded clones.

v_gene	j_gene	d_gene	abundance	CDR3nt	CDR3aa
TRBV28	TRBJ2-2	TRBD1	many	TGTGCCAGCAGTTTTGGTCCCGGACAGGGGAACACCGGGGAGCTGTTTTTT	CASSFGPGQGNTGELFF
TRBV19	TRBJ1-2	NA	few	TGTGCCAGTAGTACCGTGAGGCCAGGGGTGGTTCAATATGGCTACACCTTC	CASSTVRPGVVQYGYTF
TRBV18	TRBJ2-2	NA	many	TGTGCCAGCTCACCTCTTTCGGGGGCCGGGGAGCTGTTTTTT	CASSPLSGAGELFF
TRBV9	TRBJ2-2	TRBD1	few	TGTGCCAGCAGCGGACAGGGGTCACACACCGGGGAGCTGTTTTTT	CASSGQGSHTGELFF
TRBV20-1	TRBJ2-5	TRBD2	many	TGCAGTGCTACTAGCGGGGGTCAAGGGGAGACCCAGTACTTC	CSATSGGQGETQYF
TRBV6-1	TRBJ2-7	NA	NA	TGTGCCAGCAAACGGACGACACTGAACAACGAGCAGTACTTC	CASKRTTLNNEQYF
TRBV24-1	TRBJ2-1	TRBD2	many	TGTGCCACCAGTAGCTCATCCGGGACTAGCGGGGGGGCTGGTCGGTACAATGAGCAGTTCTTC	CATSSSSGTSGGAGRYNEQFF
TRBV2	TRBJ2-5	NA	few	TGTGCCAACACCCTCGAGGGGAATCTGGGGGCCCAGTACTTC	CANTLEGNLGAQYF
TRBV2	TRBJ2-1	TRBD2	many	TGTGCCAGCACCCCACTAGCGGGGAAACTTAATGAGCAGTTCTTC	CASTPLAGKLNEQFF
TRBV3-1	TRBJ1-2	NA	many	TGTGCCAGCAGCCAGGATACAGGGAGCTATGGCTACACCTTC	CASSQDTGSYGYTF
TRBV18	TRBJ2-7	TRBD1	many	TGTGCCAGCTCACCACTTCGACAGGGCTACGAGCAGTACTTC	CASSPLRQGYEQYF
TRBV20-1	TRBJ2-5	NA	many	TGCAGCGCCCGCCCTCGGGCCGCGCAAGAGACCCAGTACTTC	CSARPRAAQETQYF
TRBV20-1	TRBJ2-5	TRBD1	NA	TGCAGTGTTAAGGGCGACAGGGGGACACAAGAGACCCAGTACTTC	CSVKGDRGTQETQYF
TRBV27	TRBJ2-3	NA	many	TGTGCCAGCAGTTTATATCAGAGCACAGATACGCAGTATTTT	CASSLYQSTDTQYF
TRBV7-9	TRBJ2-7	NA	NA	TGTGCCGGCAGCCCCCCCGCCCTTCACGAGCAGTACTTC	CAGSPPALHEQYF
TRBV30	TRBJ2-3	NA	many	TGTGCCTGGATTAAGGGCGGCTCAGATACGCAGTATTTT	CAWIKGGSDTQYF
TRBV6-2/TRBV6-3	TRBJ2-3	NA	many	TGTGCCAGCAGTTATGCGCCTGTCACAGATACGCAGTATTTT	CASSYAPVTDTQYF
TRBV7-2	TRBJ2-7	TRBD2	many	TGTGCCAGCAGCAAAGGACTAGCGGGGACCGCCTACGAGCAGTACTTC	CASSKGLAGTAYEQYF
TRBV11-1	TRBJ2-5	NA	many	TGTGCCAGCAGCTTACTAGATTGGGAGACCCAGTACTTC	CASSLLDWETQYF
TRBV4-2	TRBJ1-2	TRBD1	many	TGTGCCAGCAGCCCAGAGGACAGGGTCGGTGGCTACACCTTC	CASSPEDRVGGYTF
TRBV19	TRBJ1-3	NA	NA	TGTGCCAGTAGTATTCGGGGGGTCCCGGAGCACACCATATATTTT	CASSIRGVPEHTIYF
TRBV10-1	TRBJ2-2	TRBD2	many	TGCGCCAGCAGAGCGGGGGCTGGGGACACCGGGGAGCTGTTTTTT	CASRAGAGDTGELFF
TRBV20-1	TRBJ2-1	NA	many	TGCAGTGCTAGCGGACACGCGTTTTACAATGAGCAGTTCTTC	CSASGHAFYNEQFF
TRBV19	TRBJ1-5	NA	NA	TGTGCCAGTAGTATAGACCGGGGCCGCCAACATAGCAATCAGCCCCAGCATTTT	CASSIDRGRQHSNQPQHF
TRBV5-6	TRBJ1-5	NA	NA	TGTGCCAGCAGCTCCCCGGCCGGCAACCAGCATTTT	CASSSPAGNQHF
TRBV30	TRBJ2-7	NA	NA	TGTGCCTGGAACAGCAGGGTGGGCTACGAGCAGTACTTC	CAWNSRVGYEQYF
TRBV20-1	TRBJ1-5	NA	many	TGCAGTGCTAATCGGGAATGGGGCCAGCCCCAGCATTTT	CSANREWGQPQHF